A single sample is the source of the 27 T cell receptor beta chains below, sequenced in a study of technical replicates of blood from a handful of donors. TCRdb's table, derived via immunoSEQ multiplex PCR, lists solely in-frame clones and lacks some. In the table there are 65,000 to 90,000 clones, 80% to 90% of which are singletons. The sample taken for sequencing was PBMCs. The receptors derive from a human donor in good health. Some clones in this sample may be carry-over from other donors' samples.

The genes are TRBV9 and TRBJ2-2, with TRBD1 matching 9 bases. The CDR3 runs 16 residues. Germline lookup yields CDR1 SGDLS and CDR2 YYNGEE. V lost 4 bases to trimming and J lost 3 bases; unmatched junction nucleotides: 7. The CDR3 is CASSPGTGRDTGELFF. CDR3 in DNA: TGTGCCAGCAGCCCGGGGACAGGGCGGGACACCGGGGAGCTGTTTTTT.

The rearrangement uses TRBV4-2 and TRBJ1-4; D is unresolved. Germline CDR1 is LGHNA and CDR2 is YNFKEQ. The CDR3 loop spans 15 amino acids. Between the trimmed V and J ends, which lost 2 bases and 2 bases, there was a span of 9 bases. CDR3 residues: CASSQFTGTNEKLFF. The CDR3 DNA sequence: TGTGCCAGCAGCCAATTTACGGGGACTAATGAAAAACTGTTTTTT.

This chain connects TRBV5-4 to TRBJ2-1; TRBD1 matches at 9 bases. The CDR3 totals 14 residues. Per the germline V gene, CDR1 is SGHNT and CDR2 is YYREEE (reference sequence). V lost 4 bases to trimming and J lost 10 bases; unmatched junction nucleotides: 9. The CDR3 here is CASSRGDRDEEQFF. The DNA for the CDR3 is TGTGCCAGCAGCCGGGGGGACAGGGATGAGGAGCAGTTCTTC.

This chain links TRBV4-1 with TRBJ2-1, with D possibly being TRBD2 (6 bases). The length of the CDR3 is 17 residues. Trimming left V 1 base short and J 0 bases short, with 13 bases between. In germline, CDR1 is MGHRA, CDR2 YSYEKL. In nucleotides, the CDR3 is TGCGCCAGCAGCCAAGGGAGGGCCCGGGGCTCCTACAATGAGCAGTTCTTC. It yields the protein CASSQGRARGSYNEQFF.

The chain has TRBV7-2 and TRBJ2-1; TRBD1 is a possible D gene (6 bases). Germline V CDR1 and CDR2: SGHTA, FQGNSA. This CDR3 is 15 amino acids long. V gave up 5 bases and J gave up 10 bases, with 21 bases separating them. The CDR3, as DNA: TGTGCCAGCAGCCCAGGGGTCCCGGCCCAGGGGGAGCAGTTCTTC. As protein: CASSPGVPAQGEQFF.

The chain employs TRBV6-1 and TRBJ1-1, with 7 bases matching TRBD1. The length of the CDR3 is 19 residues. Trimming cost V 4 bases and J 7 bases; bases outside gene matches: 24. Germline CDR1 is MNHNS and CDR2 is SASEGT. The CDR3 DNA follows: TGTGCCAGCAGTGGGGCCGCCGGAACGAAACAGGGGCGAAGCGGTGAAGCTTTCTTT. It yields the protein CASSGAAGTKQGRSGEAFF.

The chain uses TRBV7-2 and TRBJ2-2, with 7 bases fitting TRBD1. Germline loops: CDR1 SGHTA, CDR2 FQGNSA. The CDR3 spans 13 residues. The trim removed 4 bases at V and 6 bases at J, leaving 2 bases unmatched. For the CDR3, the DNA is TGTGCCAGCAGCTGGACAGGTGCCGGGGAGCTGTTTTTT. It yields the protein CASSWTGAGELFF.

The rearrangement links TRBV27 to TRBJ1-6, with D uncertain. V was clipped by 6 bases and J by 9 bases, with 12 bases between them. The CDR3 length is 13 residues. Germline CDR1 is MNHEY and CDR2 is SMNVEV (reference sequence). Written as DNA, the CDR3 is TGTGCCAGCAGCGTTAATCAGGTTTCACCCCTCCACTTT. Translating it yields CASSVNQVSPLHF.

The chain couples TRBV7-2 to TRBJ2-1, with TRBD2 matching 8 bases. This CDR3 comprises 14 residues. Germline trimming cut 5 bases from V and 6 bases from J; bases unmatched to any gene: 6. Germline CDR1 is SGHTA and CDR2 is FQGNSA. CDR3 sequence (DNA): TGTGCCAGCAGCGGCCGGGGGGGCCGCAATGAGCAGTTCTTC. This encodes CASSGRGGRNEQFF. Supplemented by reference TRBV7-2 and TRBJ2-1, the full variable domain reads GAGVSQSPSNKVTEKGKDVELRCDPISGHTALYWYRQSLGQGLEFLIYFQGNSAPDKSGLPSDRFSAERTGGSVSTLTIQRTQQEDSAVYLCASSGRGGRNEQFFGPGTRLTVL.

In this sample, this clone turned up once. The chain carries TRBV28 and TRBJ2-2; 13 positions match TRBD2. Germline V gene sequence: CDR1 MDHEN, CDR2 SYDVKM. The CDR3 runs to 16 residues. V was pared by 5 bases and J by 8 bases, with 8 bases of the junction left unmatched. CDR3 sequence (DNA): TGTGCCAGCAGTCCTGGGACTAGCGGGGTTATTGGGGAGCTGTTTTTT. Translating gives CASSPGTSGVIGELFF.

This CDR3 reads CASSFPGEGTEAFF. As DNA, the CDR3 is TGCGCCAGCAGCTTCCCAGGGGAGGGGACTGAAGCTTTCTTT. V is TRBV5-1 and J is TRBJ1-1; the D gene is possibly TRBD1 (6 bases). The CDR3 runs to 14 residues. Trimming shortened V by 2 bases and J by 5 bases, and 13 bases separated the two germline ends. CDR1 is SGHRS and CDR2 is YFSETQ in the germline V gene.

The chain carries TRBV7-2 and TRBJ2-1; D is perhaps TRBD2 (5 bases). The CDR3 is 14 residues long. Trimming removed 5 bases at V and 5 bases at J, with 13 bases between. Per the germline V gene, CDR1 is SGHTA and CDR2 is FQGNSA. As DNA, the CDR3 is TGTGCCAGCAGCCCCCAGACTAATAACAATGAGCAGTTCTTC. Its protein is CASSPQTNNNEQFF.

The V call is TRBV4-3, the J call TRBJ1-1; tentatively, D is TRBD1 (5 bases). This CDR3 is built from 13 residues. Germline V gene sequence: CDR1 LGHNA, CDR2 YSLEER. V gave up 0 bases and J gave up 5 bases, with 7 bases separating them. CDR3 protein: CASSQDSGTEAFF. CDR3 nucleotides: TGCGCCAGCAGCCAAGATTCAGGGACTGAAGCTTTCTTT.

V is TRBV7-2 and J is TRBJ2-5; D is possibly TRBD2 (6 bases). Trimming pared 5 bases from V and 5 bases from J, leaving 12 bases between. From germline, CDR1 is SGHTA and CDR2 FQGNSA. The CDR3 length is 13 residues. CDR3 residues: CASSRAEGETQYF. The CDR3 nucleotides read TGTGCCAGCAGCAGGGCGGAGGGGGAGACCCAGTACTTC.

V usage is TRBV19 and J usage is TRBJ2-4; D possibly corresponds to TRBD1 (6 bases). This CDR3 is 16 amino acids long. CDR1 and CDR2 (germline): LNHDA, SQIVND (reference sequence). The V and J ends lost 8 bases and 0 bases respectively, with 17 bases between them. The CDR3 DNA reads as TGTGCCAGTCAAACCGGGACATCGCTAGCCAAAAACATTCAGTACTTC. It encodes CASQTGTSLAKNIQYF.

This sequence joins TRBV7-2 and TRBJ2-1, with D possibly matching TRBD2 (6 bases). The CDR3 runs to 14 residues. Germline V gene lookup returns CDR1 SGHTA and CDR2 FQGNSA. Trimming stripped 3 bases from V and 3 bases from J, with 9 bases between. This chain's CDR3 is CASSFLTSYNEQFF. The CDR3 nucleotides read TGTGCCAGCAGCTTCCTGACTAGCTACAATGAGCAGTTCTTC.

J is TRBJ2-1 and V is TRBV7-3; D may be TRBD2 (6 bases). The germline gives CDR1 SGHTA, CDR2 FQGTGA. V lost 2 bases, J lost 1 base, and 12 bases lay in between. The CDR3 loop spans 16 amino acids. CDR3 sequence reads: CASSLWAGKSYNEQFF. Written as DNA, the CDR3 is TGTGCCAGCAGCTTATGGGCGGGGAAATCCTACAATGAGCAGTTCTTC. Full variable domain (remainder filled in from reference TRBV7-3 and TRBJ2-1): GAGVSQTPSNKVTEKGKYVELRCDPISGHTALYWYRQSLGQGPEFLIYFQGTGAADDSGLPNDRFFAVRPEGSVSTLKIQRTERGDSAVYLCASSLWAGKSYNEQFFGPGTRLTVL.

The genes are TRBV13 and TRBJ2-7; perhaps TRBD1 as D (6 bases). V lost 4 bases and J lost 7, with 17 bases in between. Germline CDR1 reads PRHDT; CDR2 reads FYEKMQ (reference sequence). CDR3 length: 14 amino acids. The CDR3 protein is CASSSRRQGSEQYF. In DNA, the CDR3 is TGTGCCAGCAGCTCCCGGCGGCAGGGGAGTGAGCAGTACTTC.

This rearrangement joins TRBV5-1 to TRBJ2-7, with 7 bases aligning to TRBD2. The V gene end was trimmed by 0 bases and the J gene end by 5 bases; junction bases not matched to a gene: 5. The CDR3 sequence is 14 residues long. Germline lookup yields CDR1 SGHRS and CDR2 YFSETQ. The CDR3 spells CASSLGSGGNEQYF. For the CDR3, the DNA is TGCGCCAGCAGCTTGGGTTCGGGGGGAAACGAGCAGTACTTC.

This rearrangement joins TRBV7-9 to TRBJ2-2; 10 positions agree with TRBD1. The CDR3 contains 16 residues. Germline CDR1 is SEHNR and CDR2 is FQNEAQ (reference sequence). V lost 4 bases, J lost 7 bases, and 9 bases stayed unmatched. The CDR3 DNA follows: TGTGCCAGCAGCTACTCCGACAGGGGGCGCAGCGGGGAGCTGTTTTTT. It translates to CASSYSDRGRSGELFF.

This rearrangement joins TRBV7-8 to TRBJ1-2; tentative D call: TRBD1 (6 bases). In germline, CDR1 is SGHVS, CDR2 FQNEAQ. The CDR3 runs to 15 residues. The V end was cut by 1 base, the J end by 6 bases, with 15 bases between. The CDR3 coding sequence is TGTGCCAGCAGCTTAGTGAGGGTACAGGGTGATGGCTACACCTTC. Amino acid sequence: CASSLVRVQGDGYTF.

This clone occurred a few times. This sequence joins TRBV19 and TRBJ1-1; TRBD1 might be the D (6 bases). CDR3 length equals 14 residues. Germline-derived CDR1 and CDR2 are LNHDA and SQIVND (reference sequence). Trimming left V 10 bases short and J 5 bases short, with 20 bases between. DNA of the CDR3: TGTGCCACGAAACTGGGGGCCCTGGGGACTGAAGCTTTCTTT. This encodes CATKLGALGTEAFF.

The CDR3 sequence is CASSLAIQYTQYF. The CDR3, as DNA: TGTGCCAGCAGCCTCGCCATACAATATACGCAGTATTTT. The chain couples TRBV7-2 to TRBJ2-3; D is unresolved. This CDR3 comprises 13 residues. Germline V gene sequence: CDR1 SGHTA, CDR2 FQGNSA. The V gene lost 5 bases and the J gene lost 7 bases, with 13 bases spanning the gap.

J is TRBJ2-5 and V is TRBV5-1; maybe TRBD1 (5 bases). Germline lookup yields CDR1 SGHRS and CDR2 YFSETQ. The CDR3 covers 15 residues. The V and J ends lost 0 bases and 1 base respectively, with 10 bases between them. The CDR3 reads CASSLGVGLQETQYF. DNA of the CDR3: TGCGCCAGCAGCTTGGGTGTGGGGCTCCAAGAGACCCAGTACTTC.

The chain is built from TRBV4-2 and TRBJ2-1; 12 nucleotides match TRBD2. V lost 0 bases to trimming and J lost 4 bases; unmatched junction nucleotides: 1. The V gene's germline CDR1 is LGHNA and CDR2 YNFKEQ. The CDR3 has 16 amino acids. CDR3 nucleotide sequence: TGTGCCAGCAGCCAAGATGGGACTAGCGGGTACAATGAGCAGTTCTTC. Translating gives CASSQDGTSGYNEQFF.

The chain combines TRBV5-6 with TRBJ1-2, with D perhaps TRBD1 (5 bases). V dropped 4 bases and J dropped 4 bases, with 17 bases sitting between them. The CDR3 is 15 amino acids. Germline values: CDR1 SGHDT, CDR2 YYEEEE. The CDR3 region has the DNA TGTGCCAGCAGCCACGTCCAGGGAGGTCCCTATGGCTACACCTTC. This sequence encodes CASSHVQGGPYGYTF.

In its sample, this clone was seen once. V and J are TRBV6-6 and TRBJ1-5, with D perhaps matching TRBD1 (6 bases). This CDR3 spans 14 amino acids. In germline, CDR1 is MNHNY, CDR2 SVGAGI (reference sequence). Trimming cost V 2 bases and J 5 bases, with 10 bases left between them. CDR3 DNA: TGTGCCAGCAGTTACGGTTCAGGGGATCAGCCCCAGCATTTT. This encodes CASSYGSGDQPQHF.